These 20 T cell receptor beta chains share one sample of origin, sequenced in a study of blood T cell repertoires in COVID-19. TCRdb's copy holds only in-frame clones and misses some; the assay was immunoSEQ multiplex PCR. The table includes approximately 300,000 clones, 80% to 95% detected once. The sequenced material came from peripheral blood. The receptor source for this set is a woman under 40 with COVID-19, enrolled during active disease.

J is TRBJ1-1 and V is TRBV4-1, with D perhaps matching TRBD1 (5 bases). Trimming stripped 0 bases from V and 0 bases from J, with 11 bases between. The CDR3 covers 16 residues. CDR1 and CDR2 from the germline V gene are MGHRA and YSYEKL. CDR3: CASSQDLGGMNTEAFF. CDR3 bases: TGCGCCAGCAGCCAAGATCTTGGGGGGATGAACACTGAAGCTTTCTTT.

The chain recombines TRBV4-3 with TRBJ2-7; D not resolved. Germline loops: CDR1 LGHNA, CDR2 YSLEER. The CDR3 has 12 residues. V was cut by 1 base and J by 4 bases, with 5 bases left in between. The CDR3 bases are TGCGCCAGCAGCCAAGGAGGATACGAGCAGTACTTC. It encodes CASSQGGYEQYF.

The chain joins TRBV5-1 to TRBJ2-5; D not certain. The germline gives CDR1 SGHRS, CDR2 YFSETQ. The CDR3 is made up of 10 amino acids. The V end was cut by 5 bases, the J end by 5 bases, with 4 bases between. In DNA, the CDR3 is TGCGCCAGCAGGGGCGAGACCCAGTACTTC. It encodes CASRGETQYF.

The rearrangement joins TRBV6-2 or TRBV6-3 to TRBJ1-5; D perhaps matches TRBD1 (6 bases). The V end was cut by 6 bases, the J end by 0 bases, with 9 bases between. This CDR3 comprises 14 residues. Per the germline V gene, CDR1 is MNHEY and CDR2 is SVGEGT. The CDR3 protein is CASSTGYSNQPQHF. For the CDR3, the DNA is TGTGCCAGCAGCACAGGGTATAGCAATCAGCCCCAGCATTTT.

V and J are TRBV19 and TRBJ2-3; the D is unclear. The V and J ends lost 3 bases and 8 bases respectively, with 12 bases between them. Germline CDR1 LNHDA, CDR2 SQIVND (reference sequence). CDR3 length: 13 amino acids. The CDR3 DNA follows: TGTGCCAGTAGTATTATTCTCGGTGGTACGCAGTATTTT. Its translation: CASSIILGGTQYF.

V usage is TRBV24-1 and J usage is TRBJ1-5; D is uncertain. The germline CDR1 and CDR2 sequences are KGHDR and SFDVKD. The CDR3 extends over 13 amino acids. V was cut by 5 bases and J by 11 bases, with 15 bases left in between. The CDR3, as DNA: TGTGCCACCAGTGGGGTTACGGCTGGAGCCCAGCATTTT. Its protein is CATSGVTAGAQHF.

The rearrangement uses TRBV2 and TRBJ1-5; possible D gene TRBD1, 6 bases. CDR1 and CDR2 from the germline V gene are SNHLY and FYNNEI. Between the trimmed V and J ends, which lost 6 bases and 6 bases, there was a span of 12 bases. This CDR3 is 13 amino acids long. The CDR3 here is CASRGAGFQPQHF. The CDR3 region has the DNA TGTGCCAGCAGGGGGGCAGGGTTTCAGCCCCAGCATTTT.

This rearrangement joins TRBV9 to TRBJ2-1, with D tentatively TRBD1 (5 bases). This CDR3 spans 15 amino acids. V lost 0 bases and J 6 bases, leaving 13 bases between the germline ends. Looked up from germline, CDR1 is SGDLS and CDR2 is YYNGEE. The CDR3 spells CASSVAHRQRNEQFF. DNA of the CDR3: TGTGCCAGCAGCGTAGCTCACAGACAGCGCAATGAGCAGTTCTTC.

This clone was counted at least ten times. This chain uses TRBV27 with TRBJ2-7; D is perhaps TRBD1 (5 bases). Trimming cost V 4 bases and J 12 bases, with 19 bases left between them. This CDR3 is built from 13 residues. Germline CDR1 reads MNHEY; CDR2 reads SMNVEV (reference sequence). The CDR3 protein is CASSSVKDGHTYF. CDR3 DNA: TGTGCCAGCAGTTCCGTGAAGGACGGACATACGTACTTC.

This clone showed up just a few times. J is TRBJ1-5 and V is TRBV2; D might be TRBD1 (5 bases). Trimming pared 6 bases from V and 6 bases from J, leaving 12 bases between. The germline V gene encodes CDR1 SNHLY and CDR2 FYNNEI. CDR3 size: 13 residues. Written as DNA, the CDR3 is TGTGCCAGCAGATCTCGGGGGACTCAGCCCCAGCATTTT. Residues: CASRSRGTQPQHF.

The chain combines TRBV28 with TRBJ2-1; 8 bases are a match to TRBD2. After removal of 5 bases from V and 9 bases from J, the junction contained 15 bases not matched to a gene. This CDR3 has 16 residues. CDR1 is MDHEN, CDR2 SYDVKM, per germline. The CDR3 here is CASSPPGASGYGEQFF. The CDR3 nucleotides read TGTGCCAGCAGTCCCCCGGGGGCTAGCGGGTACGGTGAGCAGTTCTTC.

V gene TRBV5-1 combines with J gene TRBJ1-5; D not resolved. Trimming took off 0 bases at V and 7 bases at J, with 11 bases between the two ends. Germline-derived CDR1 and CDR2 are SGHRS and YFSETQ. The CDR3 runs 14 residues. CDR3 DNA: TGCGCCAGCAGCTTGGGGTCGCGGTTCCAGCCCCAGCATTTT. Encoded protein: CASSLGSRFQPQHF.

The J gene is TRBJ2-2, the V gene TRBV14, with D maybe TRBD1 (5 bases). Trimming shortened V by 4 bases and J by 0 bases, and 9 bases separated the two germline ends. Germline CDR1 SGHDN, CDR2 FVKESK. The CDR3 is 15 residues long. The CDR3 bases are TGTGCCAGCAGCCTGTTGACAGCGAACACCGGGGAGCTGTTTTTT. Protein: CASSLLTANTGELFF.

The chain has TRBV5-1 and TRBJ2-3, with D possibly TRBD2 on 5 matching bases. The V gene lost 7 bases and the J gene lost 2 bases, with 11 bases spanning the gap. The CDR3 is 13 amino acids. Germline V lookup: CDR1 SGHRS, CDR2 YFSETQ. The CDR3 DNA is TGCGCCAGCGGCAGCGGTTCCACAGATACGCAGTATTTT. Its protein product is CASGSGSTDTQYF.

The chain carries TRBV18 and TRBJ2-3; 10 bases are a match to TRBD1. Germline values: CDR1 KGHSH, CDR2 LQKENI. With V trimmed by 6 bases and J by 2 bases, 5 bases remained unmatched. This CDR3 has 15 residues. The CDR3 sequence: CASSQTGGPTDTQYF. The CDR3 DNA is TGTGCCAGCTCCCAGACAGGGGGCCCCACAGATACGCAGTATTTT. The full variable domain, completed using reference TRBV18 and TRBJ2-3, is NAGVMQNPRHLVRRRGQEARLRCSPMKGHSHVYWYRQLPEEGLKFMVYLQKENIIDESGMPKERFSAEFPKEGPSILRIQQVVRGDSAAYFCASSQTGGPTDTQYFGPGTRLTVL.

In its sample, this clone was seen once. This chain uses TRBV9 with TRBJ1-1; perhaps TRBD1 as D (5 bases). V dropped 3 bases and J dropped 7 bases, with 13 bases sitting between them. Looked up from germline, CDR1 is SGDLS and CDR2 is YYNGEE. This CDR3 has 13 residues. The CDR3 DNA follows: TGTGCCAGCAGCGCCCAGGGTTCCCTTGAAGCTTTCTTT. Translation gives CASSAQGSLEAFF.

The gene calls are TRBV5-1 and TRBJ2-1; no clear D. This CDR3 region has 14 residues. Per germline, CDR1 SGHRS and CDR2 YFSETQ. The V end was cut by 7 bases, the J end by 0 bases, with 11 bases between. DNA for the CDR3: TGCGCCAGCTCCGCGGCCAGCTCCTACAATGAGCAGTTCTTC. This gives the protein CASSAASSYNEQFF.

V is TRBV10-3 and J is TRBJ1-1; a possible D gene is TRBD1 (6 bases). This CDR3 has 14 amino acids. Trimming left V 10 bases short and J 1 base short, with 16 bases between. Germline V gene sequence: CDR1 ENHRY, CDR2 SYGVKD. This CDR3 is CATHQGYENTEAFF. The CDR3 DNA reads as TGTGCCACGCACCAGGGGTATGAGAACACTGAAGCTTTCTTT.

The chain combines TRBV19 with TRBJ1-1; no definite D call. From germline, CDR1 is LNHDA and CDR2 SQIVND (reference sequence). V was shortened by 3 bases and J by 2 bases, with 10 bases between the two germline ends. CDR3 length equals 14 residues. CDR3 sequence: CASSIQAGNTEAFF. The CDR3 nucleotides are TGTGCCAGTAGTATTCAGGCGGGTAACACTGAAGCTTTCTTT.

V is TRBV4-3 and J is TRBJ1-4, with no clear D. Germline CDR1 LGHNA, CDR2 YSLEER. CDR3 length: 13 amino acids. The V end was cut by 2 bases, the J end by 8 bases, with 9 bases between. The CDR3, as DNA: TGCGCCAGCAGCCAAAACAGTGGGGAAAAACTGTTTTTT. Protein product: CASSQNSGEKLFF.